The 30 T cell receptor beta chains below come from one sample, sequenced in a study of T cell repertoires in ileal Crohn's disease. The protocol was immunoSEQ multiplex PCR, while the TCRdb copy is restricted to in-frame clones and leaves out a portion. The data show approximately 5,000 clones, with 95% seen just once and around 0.3% held by the top ten. The sample taken for sequencing was ileal tissue. The receptors stem from an adult with Crohn's disease.

J is TRBJ1-4 and V is TRBV28, with D possibly matching TRBD1 (6 bases). There are 11 residues in the CDR3. Germline CDR1 and CDR2: MDHEN and SYDVKM. V was pared by 8 bases and J by 14 bases, with 15 bases between. The CDR3: CASGQTRGLFF. The CDR3 DNA is TGTGCCAGCGGACAGACTCGAGGGCTGTTTTTT.

The chain has TRBV5-4 and TRBJ1-2; 10 nucleotides match TRBD1. CDR1 and CDR2 from the germline V gene are SGHNT and YYREEE (reference sequence). This CDR3 comprises 15 residues. V dropped 0 bases and J dropped 6; count of bases not matched to a gene: 5. The CDR3 nucleotides are TGTGCCAGCAGCTTGGGACAGGGGGCGGTGGATGGCTACACCTTC. As protein: CASSLGQGAVDGYTF. Complete variable domain (other parts from reference TRBV5-4 and TRBJ1-2): ETGVTQSPTHLIKTRGQQVTLRCSSQSGHNTVSWYQQALGQGPQFIFQYYREEENGRGNFPPRFSGLQFPNYSSELNVNALELDDSALYLCASSLGQGAVDGYTFGSGTRLTVV.

This chain connects TRBV5-1 to TRBJ2-7; 11 nucleotides agree with TRBD2. This CDR3 has 14 amino acids. Trimming at V came to 2 bases and at J to 3 bases, leaving 1 base not matched to a gene. CDR1 is SGHRS and CDR2 is YFSETQ in the germline V gene. The CDR3 here is CASSLTSGGYEQYV. As DNA, the CDR3 is TGCGCCAGCAGCTTAACTAGCGGGGGCTACGAGCAGTACGTC.

This clone was found once. This chain joins TRBV5-1 and TRBJ1-1, with TRBD1 identical over 7 bases. This CDR3 is 13 amino acids long. Trimming removed 6 bases from V and 4 bases from J; junction bases left unmatched: 6. Germline CDR1 is SGHRS and CDR2 is YFSETQ. CDR3 DNA: TGCGCCAGCAAACAGACAGGGCCCACTGAAGCTTTCTTT. The encoded protein is CASKQTGPTEAFF.

This sequence joins TRBV5-4 and TRBJ2-5; TRBD2 aligns across 7 bases. V shed 0 bases and J 7 bases; nucleotides not matched to a gene: 3. This CDR3 has 13 residues. Germline V gene lookup returns CDR1 SGHNT and CDR2 YYREEE (reference sequence). This CDR3 reads CASSLGDYGTQYF. DNA for the CDR3: TGTGCCAGCAGCTTGGGGGACTACGGGACCCAGTACTTC.

The V gene is TRBV6-4, the J gene TRBJ1-5; D remains unclear. V gave up 10 bases and J gave up 6 bases, with 16 bases separating them. The germline V gene has CDR1 MRHNA and CDR2 SNTAGT. This CDR3 has 13 amino acids. Written as DNA, the CDR3 is TGTGCCAACCCGCGGGTCGCGGGTCAGCCCCAGCATTTT. It yields the protein CANPRVAGQPQHF.

The J gene is TRBJ2-5, the V gene TRBV4-1; 9 bases fit TRBD2. The junction had 6 bases not matched to a gene; V was cut back by 3 bases and J by 1 base. This CDR3 has 16 amino acids. Germline V gene lookup returns CDR1 MGHRA and CDR2 YSYEKL. The CDR3 is CASSQDSGGTQETQYF. The CDR3 DNA reads as TGCGCCAGCAGCCAGGATAGCGGGGGTACCCAAGAGACCCAGTACTTC.

The genes are TRBV2 and TRBJ1-2; D remains ambiguous. The germline CDR1 and CDR2 sequences are SNHLY and FYNNEI. V was trimmed by 2 bases and J by 5 bases, leaving 12 bases between them. The CDR3 loop spans 14 amino acids. The CDR3 region is CASSESFQDYGYTF. The CDR3 DNA follows: TGTGCCAGCAGTGAAAGTTTTCAGGATTATGGCTACACCTTC.

The chain employs TRBV2 and TRBJ2-7; D not certain. Trimming took off 2 bases at V and 3 bases at J, with 8 bases between the two ends. The CDR3 runs to 13 residues. Germline CDR1 is SNHLY and CDR2 is FYNNEI. CDR3 sequence: CASSENGVYEQYV. The DNA for the CDR3 is TGTGCCAGCAGTGAAAACGGAGTCTACGAGCAGTACGTC.

The chain links TRBV5-1 to TRBJ1-5, with D maybe TRBD1 (5 bases). Trimming took 0 bases from V and 6 from J, leaving 13 bases between them. The CDR3 loop spans 15 amino acids. The germline gives CDR1 SGHRS, CDR2 YFSETQ. CDR3 protein: CASSLGDPGVQPQHF. The CDR3 nucleotides read TGCGCCAGCAGCTTGGGGGATCCGGGGGTTCAGCCCCAGCATTTT.

In its sample, this clone was seen once. V gene TRBV27 combines with J gene TRBJ2-1; 9 bases are a match to TRBD2. Germline CDR1 and CDR2: MNHEY and SMNVEV (reference sequence). V lost 5 bases and J lost 9; bases outside the gene matches: 14. The length of the CDR3 is 16 residues. Written as DNA, the CDR3 is TGTGCCAGCAGTCCACCCAGTGGGCGGGGGGGCCTTGAGCAGTTCTTC. This encodes CASSPPSGRGGLEQFF.

This clone appeared a single time. The V and J genes are TRBV5-6 and TRBJ1-6, with no clear D. In germline, CDR1 is SGHDT, CDR2 YYEEEE. Trimming removed 2 bases at V and 8 bases at J, with 20 bases between. The CDR3 runs 17 residues. The CDR3 nucleotides are TGTGCCAGCAGCTTACTCTACAACACGTTGGAGGATTCACCCCTCCACTTT. Protein: CASSLLYNTLEDSPLHF.

The table lists this clone with a count of one. The chain recombines TRBV5-1 with TRBJ2-5; no reliable D call. The germline gives CDR1 SGHRS, CDR2 YFSETQ. V lost 6 bases, J lost 2 bases, and 14 bases lay in between. The CDR3 covers 14 residues. CDR3 protein: CASNRGNFQETQYF. CDR3 in DNA: TGCGCCAGCAACCGAGGAAACTTTCAAGAGACCCAGTACTTC. The whole variable domain, remainder taken from reference TRBV5-1 and TRBJ2-5, is KAGVTQTPRYLIKTRGQQVTLSCSPISGHRSVSWYQQTPGQGLQFLFEYFSETQRNKGNFPGRFSGRQFSNSRSEMNVSTLELGDSALYLCASNRGNFQETQYFGPGTRLLVL.

V gene TRBV6-1 combines with J gene TRBJ1-4; 9 bases match TRBD1. The germline V gene encodes CDR1 MNHNS and CDR2 SASEGT. CDR3 length equals 13 residues. V trimming: 6 bases; J trimming: 8 bases; junction bases outside the gene matches: 4. The DNA of the CDR3 is TGTGCCAGCAGGTGGACAGGGGTGGAAAAACTGTTTTTT. It yields the protein CASRWTGVEKLFF.

The sample holds one count of this clone. The J gene is TRBJ1-1, the V gene TRBV6-6; 7 bases map to TRBD1. Trimming took 7 bases from V and 4 from J; bases not matched to a gene: 12. CDR1 and CDR2 from the germline V gene are MNHNY and SVGAGI (reference sequence). This CDR3 has 15 amino acids. The CDR3, as DNA: TGTGCCAGCAATCCGACAGGGCCCTGGGGCACTGAAGCTTTCTTT. It codes for CASNPTGPWGTEAFF.

The chain employs TRBV5-1 and TRBJ2-5; perhaps TRBD1 as D (7 bases). The CDR3 runs to 14 residues. Trimming removed 0 bases from V and 5 bases from J, with 11 bases in between. CDR1 is SGHRS, CDR2 YFSETQ, per germline. The CDR3 loop reads CASSLGRGLETQYF. DNA of the CDR3: TGCGCCAGCAGCTTGGGGAGGGGGCTGGAGACCCAGTACTTC.

The chain uses TRBV4-1 and TRBJ2-7; D perhaps matches TRBD2 (6 bases). CDR3 length: 13 residues. Trimming removed 2 bases at V and 6 bases at J, with 11 bases between. Germline V gene data show CDR1 as MGHRA and CDR2 as YSYEKL. This CDR3 is CASSQFRDSEQYF. CDR3 DNA: TGCGCCAGCAGCCAATTCCGGGACTCCGAGCAGTACTTC.

The V gene is TRBV10-2, the J gene TRBJ2-3, with TRBD2 matching over 10 bases. Per the germline V gene, CDR1 is WSHSY and CDR2 is SAAADI. V shed 6 bases and J 1 base; nucleotides not matched to a gene: 7. The CDR3 runs 16 residues. For the CDR3, the DNA is TGCGCCAGCAGCCCGACTAGCGGGCGACGCACAGATACGCAGTATTTT. Amino acids: CASSPTSGRRTDTQYF.

The chain has TRBV6-1 and TRBJ1-2, with TRBD1 as a possible D gene (5 bases). V gave up 2 bases and J gave up 8 bases, with 15 bases separating them. Germline V lookup: CDR1 MNHNS, CDR2 SASEGT. The length of the CDR3 is 14 residues. CDR3 in amino acids: CASSESWQGRGYTF. CDR3 nucleotide sequence: TGTGCCAGCAGTGAATCATGGCAGGGTCGGGGCTACACCTTC.

This clone was observed a single time. The V and J genes are TRBV11-2 and TRBJ2-3; 7 bases line up with TRBD1. The CDR3 totals 15 residues. The germline gives CDR1 SGHAT, CDR2 FQNNGV. V gave up 1 base and J gave up 2 bases; unmatched junction bases: 3. The chain's CDR3 is CASSLGGQPTDTQYF. The DNA for the CDR3 is TGTGCCAGCAGCTTAGGGGGACAGCCCACAGATACGCAGTATTTT.

The genes are TRBV28 and TRBJ1-5; a possible D gene is TRBD1 (6 bases). The germline V and J ends were trimmed by 8 bases and 0 bases, with 8 bases remaining between them. This CDR3 region has 13 residues. CDR1 MDHEN and CDR2 SYDVKM come from the germline V gene. The CDR3 spells CASGGFSNQPQHF. The DNA for the CDR3 is TGTGCCAGCGGGGGCTTTAGCAATCAGCCCCAGCATTTT. Full variable domain (remainder filled in from reference TRBV28 and TRBJ1-5): DVKVTQSSRYLVKRTGEKVFLECVQDMDHENMFWYRQDPGLGLRLIYFSYDVKMKEKGDIPEGYSVSREKKERFSLILESASTNQTSMYLCASGGFSNQPQHFGDGTRLSIL.

The J gene is TRBJ1-1, the V gene TRBV27; D not resolved. There are 15 residues in the CDR3. V gave up 3 bases and J gave up 1 base, with 12 bases separating them. CDR1 is MNHEY, CDR2 SMNVEV, per germline (reference sequence). Here the CDR3 reads CASSFVLRGNTEAFF. The DNA for the CDR3 is TGTGCCAGCAGTTTTGTTTTGAGAGGGAACACTGAAGCTTTCTTT.

The V call is TRBV14, the J call TRBJ2-7; D not resolved. V lost 1 base to trimming and J lost 3 bases, with 13 bases between them. CDR1 SGHDN and CDR2 FVKESK come from the germline V gene. This CDR3 is built from 15 residues. CDR3 DNA sequence: TGTGCCAGCAGCCAAGTCAGGTCACCCCTCTACGAGCAGTACTTC. This encodes CASSQVRSPLYEQYF.

The chain recombines TRBV5-1 with TRBJ1-5; maybe TRBD1 (5 bases). CDR1 and CDR2 from the germline V gene are SGHRS and YFSETQ. The CDR3 is made up of 15 amino acids. Trimming cost V 0 bases and J 4 bases, with 11 bases left between them. The CDR3 DNA sequence: TGCGCCAGCAGCTTGGCCGGGCAGGGAAATCAGCCCCAGCATTTT. Its protein is CASSLAGQGNQPQHF.

This clone is a singleton in its sample. The chain links TRBV10-3 to TRBJ2-1, with D perhaps matching TRBD1 (5 bases). In germline, CDR1 is ENHRY, CDR2 SYGVKD. CDR3 length: 13 residues. Trimming took 7 bases from V and 5 from J, leaving 12 bases between them. The CDR3 sequence: CAIIDDRNNEQFF. In DNA, the CDR3 is TGTGCCATCATCGACGACAGAAACAATGAGCAGTTCTTC.

The V and J genes are TRBV6-5 and TRBJ2-7; TRBD1 matches at 7 bases. Looked up from germline, CDR1 is MNHEY and CDR2 is SVGAGI. After removal of 0 bases from V and 9 bases from J, the junction contained 8 bases not matched to a gene. The CDR3 spans 14 residues. The CDR3 loop is CASSYSNTGESQYF. The CDR3 nucleotides are TGTGCCAGCAGTTACTCGAACACAGGGGAGTCGCAGTACTTC.

The rearrangement joins TRBV10-3 to TRBJ2-7; TRBD1 matches at 8 bases. V shed 8 bases, J shed 2 bases, and the junction held 5 bases outside the gene matches. Germline V gene sequence: CDR1 ENHRY, CDR2 SYGVKD. The CDR3 runs 13 residues. CDR3 region: CAIGTGRTYEQYV. The DNA of the CDR3 is TGTGCCATCGGGACAGGCCGTACCTACGAGCAGTACGTC.

The J gene is TRBJ1-5, the V gene TRBV7-2; maybe TRBD1 (6 bases). Germline assignment: CDR1 SGHTA and CDR2 FQGNSA. V lost 1 base to trimming and J lost 3 bases, with 10 bases between them. The CDR3 covers 15 residues. DNA of the CDR3: TGTGCCAGCAGCTTAGACGGACAGCCCAATCAGCCCCAGCATTTT. Protein product: CASSLDGQPNQPQHF.

The chain recombines TRBV4-2 with TRBJ1-1; tentative D call: TRBD1 (5 bases). Germline loops: CDR1 LGHNA, CDR2 YNFKEQ. The CDR3 has 15 residues. Trimming left V 2 bases short and J 1 base short, with 11 bases between. The CDR3 DNA sequence: TGTGCCAGCAGCCAATCGGGGAGGGGGAACACTGAAGCTTTCTTT. Its protein product is CASSQSGRGNTEAFF.

V usage is TRBV20-1 and J usage is TRBJ2-7; D not certain. Germline V lookup: CDR1 DFQATT, CDR2 SNEGSKA (reference sequence). V was pared by 3 bases and J by 5 bases, with 8 bases between. CDR3 size: 11 residues. The CDR3 coding sequence is TGCAGTGCTAGTTTGGGCGACGAGCAGTACGTC. Amino acids: CSASLGDEQYV.